What follows is one T cell receptor beta chain and its context. Its cognate antigen is unknown. The sample belongs to a study of T-cell reconstitution after alpha-beta-depleted transplantation in children. Broader study findings: T-cell counts and diversity were attributed mostly to newly produced T cells one year after transplant.

CDR3 size: 13 residues. Trimming left V 2 bases short and J 8 bases short, with 12 bases between. Germline assignment: CDR1 SNHLY and CDR2 FYNNEI. The TCRbeta library was prepared with unique molecular identifiers. MiXCR was run by TCRdb on the PCR reads, yielding one entry per CDR3 protein. The data show about 980,000 distinct CDR3 sequences, about 29% seen once. The sample in question was PBMCs, mostly from graft donor cells, obtained 360 days after TCRalphabeta/CD19-depleted stem cell transplant. The clonotype originates from a boy under three years old who had a stem cell transplant for SCID, so the T cells may come from the graft donor. The V gene is TRBV2, the J gene TRBJ1-2; D may be TRBD1 (6 bases). The CDR3 DNA reads TGTGCCAGCAGTGAAACAGGGCTCAGGGGCTACACCTTC. Translation: CASSETGLRGYTF.